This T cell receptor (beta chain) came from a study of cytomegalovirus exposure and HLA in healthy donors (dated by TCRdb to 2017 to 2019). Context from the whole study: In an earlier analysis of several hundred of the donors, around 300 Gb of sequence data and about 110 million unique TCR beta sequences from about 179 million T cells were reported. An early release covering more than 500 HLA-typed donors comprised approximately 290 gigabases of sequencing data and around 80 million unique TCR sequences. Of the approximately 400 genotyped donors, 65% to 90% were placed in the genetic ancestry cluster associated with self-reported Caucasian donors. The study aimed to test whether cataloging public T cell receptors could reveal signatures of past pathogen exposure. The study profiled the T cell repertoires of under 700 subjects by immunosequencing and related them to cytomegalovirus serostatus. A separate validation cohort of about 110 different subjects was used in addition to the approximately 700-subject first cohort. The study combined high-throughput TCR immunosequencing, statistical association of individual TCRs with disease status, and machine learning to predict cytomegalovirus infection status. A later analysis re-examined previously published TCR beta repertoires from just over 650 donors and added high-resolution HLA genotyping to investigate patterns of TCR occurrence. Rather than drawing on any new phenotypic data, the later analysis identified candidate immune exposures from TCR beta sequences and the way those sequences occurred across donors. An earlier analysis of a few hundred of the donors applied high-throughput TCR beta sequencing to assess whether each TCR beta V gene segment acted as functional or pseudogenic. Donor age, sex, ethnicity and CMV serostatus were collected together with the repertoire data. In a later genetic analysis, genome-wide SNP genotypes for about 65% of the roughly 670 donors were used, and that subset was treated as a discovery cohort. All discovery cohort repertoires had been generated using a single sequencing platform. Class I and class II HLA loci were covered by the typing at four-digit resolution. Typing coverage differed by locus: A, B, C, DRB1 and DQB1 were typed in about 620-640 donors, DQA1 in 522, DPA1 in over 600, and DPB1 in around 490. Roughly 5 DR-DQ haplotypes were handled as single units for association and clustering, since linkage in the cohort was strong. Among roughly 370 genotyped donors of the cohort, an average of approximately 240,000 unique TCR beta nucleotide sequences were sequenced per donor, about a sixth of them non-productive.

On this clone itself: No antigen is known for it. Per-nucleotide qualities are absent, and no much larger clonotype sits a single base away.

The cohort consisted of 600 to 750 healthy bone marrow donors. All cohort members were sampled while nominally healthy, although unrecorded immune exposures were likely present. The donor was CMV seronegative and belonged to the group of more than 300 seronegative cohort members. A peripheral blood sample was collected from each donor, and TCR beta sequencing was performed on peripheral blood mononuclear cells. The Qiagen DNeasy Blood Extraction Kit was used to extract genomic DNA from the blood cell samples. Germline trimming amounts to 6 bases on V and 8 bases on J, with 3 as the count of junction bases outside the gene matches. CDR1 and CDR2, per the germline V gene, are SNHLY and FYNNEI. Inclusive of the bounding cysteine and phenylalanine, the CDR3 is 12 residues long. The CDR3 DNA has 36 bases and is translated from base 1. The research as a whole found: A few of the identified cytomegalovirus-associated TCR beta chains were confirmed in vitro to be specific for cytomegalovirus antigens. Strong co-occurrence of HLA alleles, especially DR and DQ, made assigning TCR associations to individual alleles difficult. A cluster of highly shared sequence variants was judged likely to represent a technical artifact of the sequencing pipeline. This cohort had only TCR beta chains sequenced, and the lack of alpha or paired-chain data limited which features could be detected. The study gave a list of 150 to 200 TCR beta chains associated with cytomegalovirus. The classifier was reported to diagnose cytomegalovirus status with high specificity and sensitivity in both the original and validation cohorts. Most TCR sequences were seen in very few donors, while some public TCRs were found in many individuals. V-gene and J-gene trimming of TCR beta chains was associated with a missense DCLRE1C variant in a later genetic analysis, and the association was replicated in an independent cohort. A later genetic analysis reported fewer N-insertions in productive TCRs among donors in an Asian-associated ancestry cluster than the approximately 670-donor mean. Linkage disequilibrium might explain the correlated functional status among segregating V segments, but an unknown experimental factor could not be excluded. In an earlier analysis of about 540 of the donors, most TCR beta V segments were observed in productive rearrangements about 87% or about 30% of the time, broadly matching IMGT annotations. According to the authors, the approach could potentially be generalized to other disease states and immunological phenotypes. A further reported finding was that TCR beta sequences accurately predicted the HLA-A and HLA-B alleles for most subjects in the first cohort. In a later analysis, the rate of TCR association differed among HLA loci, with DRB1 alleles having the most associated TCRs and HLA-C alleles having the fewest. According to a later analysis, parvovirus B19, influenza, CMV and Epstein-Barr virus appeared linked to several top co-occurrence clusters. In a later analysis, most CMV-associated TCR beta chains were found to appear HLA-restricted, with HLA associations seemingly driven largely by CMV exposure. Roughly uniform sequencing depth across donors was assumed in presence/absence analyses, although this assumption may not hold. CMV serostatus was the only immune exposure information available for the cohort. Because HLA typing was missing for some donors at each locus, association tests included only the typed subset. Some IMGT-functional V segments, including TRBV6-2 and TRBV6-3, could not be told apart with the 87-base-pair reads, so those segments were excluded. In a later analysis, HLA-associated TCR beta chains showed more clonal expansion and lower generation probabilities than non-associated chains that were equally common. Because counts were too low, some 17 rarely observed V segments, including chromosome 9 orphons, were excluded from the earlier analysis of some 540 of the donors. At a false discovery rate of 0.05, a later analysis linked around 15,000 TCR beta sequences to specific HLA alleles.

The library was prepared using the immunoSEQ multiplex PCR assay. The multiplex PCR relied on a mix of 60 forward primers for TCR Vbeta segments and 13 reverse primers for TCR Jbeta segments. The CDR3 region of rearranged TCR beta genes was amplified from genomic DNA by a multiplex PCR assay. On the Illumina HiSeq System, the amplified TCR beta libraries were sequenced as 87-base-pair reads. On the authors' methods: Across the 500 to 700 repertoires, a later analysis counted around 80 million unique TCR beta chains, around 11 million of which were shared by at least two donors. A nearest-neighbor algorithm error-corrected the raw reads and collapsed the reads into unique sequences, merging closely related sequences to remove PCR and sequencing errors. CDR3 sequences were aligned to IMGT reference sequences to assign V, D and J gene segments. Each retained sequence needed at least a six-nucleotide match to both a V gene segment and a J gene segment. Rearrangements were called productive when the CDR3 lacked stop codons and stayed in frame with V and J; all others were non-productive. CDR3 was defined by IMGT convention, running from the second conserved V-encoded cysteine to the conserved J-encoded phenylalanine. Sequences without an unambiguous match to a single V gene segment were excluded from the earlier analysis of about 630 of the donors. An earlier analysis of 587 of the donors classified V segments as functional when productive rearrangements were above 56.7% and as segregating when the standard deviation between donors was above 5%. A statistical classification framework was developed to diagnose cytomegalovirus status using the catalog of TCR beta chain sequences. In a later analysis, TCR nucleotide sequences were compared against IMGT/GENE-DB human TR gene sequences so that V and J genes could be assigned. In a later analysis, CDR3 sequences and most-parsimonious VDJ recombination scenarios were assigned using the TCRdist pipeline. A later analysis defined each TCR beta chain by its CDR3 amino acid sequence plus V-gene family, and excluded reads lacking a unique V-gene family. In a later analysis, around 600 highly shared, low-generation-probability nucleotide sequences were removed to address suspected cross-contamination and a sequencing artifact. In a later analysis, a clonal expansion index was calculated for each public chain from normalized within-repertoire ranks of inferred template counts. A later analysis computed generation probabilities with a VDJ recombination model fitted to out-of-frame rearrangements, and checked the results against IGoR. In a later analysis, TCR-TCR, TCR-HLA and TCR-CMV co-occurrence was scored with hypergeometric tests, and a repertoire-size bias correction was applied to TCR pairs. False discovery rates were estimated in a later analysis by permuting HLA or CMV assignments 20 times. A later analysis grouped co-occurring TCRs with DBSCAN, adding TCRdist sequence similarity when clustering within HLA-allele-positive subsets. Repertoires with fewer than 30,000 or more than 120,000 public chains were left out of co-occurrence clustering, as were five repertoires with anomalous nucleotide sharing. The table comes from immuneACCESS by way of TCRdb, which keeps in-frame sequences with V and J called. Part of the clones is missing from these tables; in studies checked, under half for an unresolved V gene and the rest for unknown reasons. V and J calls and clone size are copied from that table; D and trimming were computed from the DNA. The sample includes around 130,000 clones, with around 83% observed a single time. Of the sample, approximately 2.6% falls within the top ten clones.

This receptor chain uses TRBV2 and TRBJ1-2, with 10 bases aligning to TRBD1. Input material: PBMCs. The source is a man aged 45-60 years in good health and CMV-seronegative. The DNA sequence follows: TGTGCCAGCAGAAAGACAGGGGGCGGCTACACCTTC. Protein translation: CASRKTGGGYTF. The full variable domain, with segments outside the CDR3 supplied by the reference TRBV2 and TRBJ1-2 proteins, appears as EPEVTQTPSHQVTQMGQEVILRCVPISNHLYFYWYRQILGQKVEFLVSFYNNEISEKSEIFDDQFSVERPDGSNFTLKIRSTKLEDSAMYFCASRKTGGGYTFGSGTRLTVV.